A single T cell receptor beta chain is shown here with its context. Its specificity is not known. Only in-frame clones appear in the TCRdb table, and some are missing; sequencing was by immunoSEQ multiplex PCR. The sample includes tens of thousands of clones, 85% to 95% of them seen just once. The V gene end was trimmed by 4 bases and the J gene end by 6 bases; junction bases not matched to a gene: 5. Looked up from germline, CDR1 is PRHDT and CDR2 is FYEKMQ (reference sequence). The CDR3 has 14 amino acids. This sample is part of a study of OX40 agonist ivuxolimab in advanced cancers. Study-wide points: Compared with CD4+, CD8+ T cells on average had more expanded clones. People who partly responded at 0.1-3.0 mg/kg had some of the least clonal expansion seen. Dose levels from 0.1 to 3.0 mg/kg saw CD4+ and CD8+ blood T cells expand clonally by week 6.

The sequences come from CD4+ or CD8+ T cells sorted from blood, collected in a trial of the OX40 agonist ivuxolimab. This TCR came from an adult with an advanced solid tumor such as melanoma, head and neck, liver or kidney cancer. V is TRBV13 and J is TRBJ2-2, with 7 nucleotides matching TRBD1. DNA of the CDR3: TGTGCCAGCAGCTGGACGACAGGGTCCGGGGAGCTGTTTTTT. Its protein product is CASSWTTGSGELFF.